The 9 T cell receptor beta chains presented below share a single source sample, sequenced in a study of early T cells in non-severe SARS-CoV-2 infection (dated by TCRdb to the early 2020s). Library construction relied on 5' RACE. Sequencing used a NextSeq 500. TCRdb itself trimmed the public reads at Q25 with fastp, ran MiXCR and retained productive beta chains. Each entry merges the rows of one CDR3 protein and shows their most common DNA and genes. The table for this sample lists over 60,000 distinct CDR3 sequences; roughly 12% of them were counted only once. Of the sample, 2.7% falls within the top ten clones. The material was whole blood, obtained at baseline. All receptors derive from an adult who was a healthcare worker with PCR-confirmed SARS-CoV-2 infection or an uninfected control (not recorded which).

The sample holds many counts of this clonotype. The chain employs TRBV4-3 and TRBJ1-6; 7 positions agree with TRBD1. Germline V gene lookup returns CDR1 LGHNA and CDR2 YSLEER. This CDR3 has 15 amino acids. V shed 0 bases, J shed 8 bases, and the junction held 4 bases outside the gene matches. The CDR3 DNA sequence: TGCGCCAGCAGCCAAGAACCAGGGGGGTATTCACCCCTCCACTTT. Translation: CASSQEPGGYSPLHF.

The table lists this clonotype with a few counts. The genes are TRBV27 and TRBJ2-7, with D perhaps TRBD2 (6 bases). This CDR3 region has 13 residues. Per the germline V gene, CDR1 is MNHEY and CDR2 is SMNVEV (reference sequence). Trimming stripped 4 bases from V and 2 bases from J, with 9 bases between. The CDR3: CASSSGDPYEQYF. In DNA form, the CDR3 reads TGTGCCAGCAGTTCGGGGGACCCCTACGAGCAGTACTTC.

The V and J genes are TRBV12-5 and TRBJ1-1; D is unresolved. V lost 2 bases and J lost 1, with 5 bases in between. CDR1 and CDR2 from the germline V gene are LGHNT and FRNRAP. The CDR3 contains 13 residues. The DNA for the CDR3 is TGTGCTAGTGGTTTGACAGAGAACACTGAAGCTTTCTTT. Translation: CASGLTENTEAFF.

The table lists this clonotype with a few counts. The chain has TRBV20-1 and TRBJ1-6; D may be TRBD1 (5 bases). Germline V gives CDR1 DFQATT, CDR2 SNEGSKA (reference sequence). CDR3 length: 15 amino acids. The V gene lost 3 bases and the J gene lost 6 bases, with 15 bases spanning the gap. CDR3 sequence (DNA): TGCAGTGCTAGGGGGCAGGGAGGAGGTAATTCACCCCTCCACTTT. Protein: CSARGQGGGNSPLHF.

This clonotype showed up many times. The chain links TRBV29-1 to TRBJ2-3; D call uncertain. The V end was cut by 7 bases, the J end by 6 bases, with 8 bases between. The germline V gene has CDR1 SQVTM and CDR2 ANQGSEA. The CDR3 length is 10 residues. DNA of the CDR3: TGCAGCGCCCGCAGGGATACGCAGTATTTT. The encoded protein is CSARRDTQYF.

This clonotype was seen repeatedly, ten times or more. The J gene is TRBJ2-1, the V gene TRBV29-1; D may be TRBD2 (6 bases). CDR3 size: 12 residues. The V gene lost 7 bases and the J gene lost 3 bases, with 10 bases spanning the gap. Germline CDR1 is SQVTM and CDR2 is ANQGSEA. The CDR3 bases are TGCAGCGGAGGGACTGGCTACAATGAGCAGTTCTTC. It specifies CSGGTGYNEQFF.

This clonotype was recorded many times. CDR3 coding DNA: TGTGCCAGCAGCGCGCGAGGGCAGCCACAGTCCTATGGCTACACCTTC. It codes for CASSARGQPQSYGYTF. J is TRBJ1-2 and V is TRBV7-8; D not resolved. The CDR3 has 16 residues. Germline V gene lookup returns CDR1 SGHVS and CDR2 FQNEAQ. The V gene lost 5 bases and the J gene lost 4 bases, with 20 bases spanning the gap. The variable domain in full, with the rest retrieved from reference TRBV7-8 and TRBJ1-2, is GAGVSQSPRYKVAKRGQDVALRCDPISGHVSLFWYQQALGQGPEFLTYFQNEAQLDKSGLPSDRFFAERPEGSVSTLKIQRTQQEDSAVYLCASSARGQPQSYGYTFGSGTRLTVV.

V is TRBV4-2 and J is TRBJ2-1; TRBD2 matches at 7 bases. Unmatched junction bases numbered 6, after V lost 5 bases and J lost 5 bases. The CDR3 runs 14 residues. The V gene's germline CDR1 is LGHNA and CDR2 YNFKEQ. The CDR3, as DNA: TGTGCCAGCAGCGTACTAGCGACCCACAATGAGCAGTTCTTC. Its translation: CASSVLATHNEQFF.

This clonotype was observed a few times. The chain has TRBV18 and TRBJ1-5, with 9 bases that match TRBD1. Trimming cost V 6 bases and J 3 bases; bases outside gene matches: 9. Germline CDR1 KGHSH, CDR2 LQKENI. This CDR3 is built from 16 residues. CDR3 coding DNA: TGTGCCAGCTCCCCTACAGGGGGCGCGGTCAATCAGCCCCAGCATTTT. Its protein is CASSPTGGAVNQPQHF.